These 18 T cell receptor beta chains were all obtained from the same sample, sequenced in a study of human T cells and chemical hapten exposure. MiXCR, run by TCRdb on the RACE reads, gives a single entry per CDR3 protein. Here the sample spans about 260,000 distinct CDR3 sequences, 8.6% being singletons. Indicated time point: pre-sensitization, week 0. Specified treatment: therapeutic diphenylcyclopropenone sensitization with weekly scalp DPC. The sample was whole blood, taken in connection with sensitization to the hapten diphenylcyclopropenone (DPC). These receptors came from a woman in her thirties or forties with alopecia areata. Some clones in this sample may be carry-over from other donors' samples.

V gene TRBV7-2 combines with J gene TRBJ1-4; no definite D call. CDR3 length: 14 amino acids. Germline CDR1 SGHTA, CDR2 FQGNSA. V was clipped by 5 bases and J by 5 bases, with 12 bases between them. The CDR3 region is CASSLPPLNEKLFF. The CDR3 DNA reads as TGTGCCAGCAGCCTACCCCCGTTAAATGAAAAACTGTTTTTT.

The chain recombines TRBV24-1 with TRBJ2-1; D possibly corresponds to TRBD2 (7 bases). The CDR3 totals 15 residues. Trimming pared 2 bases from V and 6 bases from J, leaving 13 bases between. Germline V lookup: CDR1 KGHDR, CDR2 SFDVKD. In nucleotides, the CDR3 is TGTGCCACCAGTGATTGGGAGGGAGGGGGCAATGAGCAGTTCTTC. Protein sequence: CATSDWEGGGNEQFF.

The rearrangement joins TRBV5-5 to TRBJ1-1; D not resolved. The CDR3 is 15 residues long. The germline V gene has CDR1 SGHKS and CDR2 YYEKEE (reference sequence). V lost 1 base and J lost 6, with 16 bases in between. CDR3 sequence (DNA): TGTGCCAGCAGCTTGCACGCGGGTATGGTCGCTGAAGCTTTCTTT. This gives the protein CASSLHAGMVAEAFF.

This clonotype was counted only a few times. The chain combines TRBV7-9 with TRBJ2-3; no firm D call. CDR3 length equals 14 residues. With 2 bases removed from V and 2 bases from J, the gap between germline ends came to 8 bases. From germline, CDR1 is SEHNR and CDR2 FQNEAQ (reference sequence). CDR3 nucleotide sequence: TGTGCCAGCAGCTTATTCCCTGACACAGATACGCAGTATTTT. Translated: CASSLFPDTDTQYF.

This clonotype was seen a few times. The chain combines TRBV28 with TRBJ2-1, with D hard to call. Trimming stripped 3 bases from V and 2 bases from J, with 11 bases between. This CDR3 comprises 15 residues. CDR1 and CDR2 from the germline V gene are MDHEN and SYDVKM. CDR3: CASSFMVGTYNEQFF. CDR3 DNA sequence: TGTGCCAGCAGTTTTATGGTTGGGACCTACAATGAGCAGTTCTTC.

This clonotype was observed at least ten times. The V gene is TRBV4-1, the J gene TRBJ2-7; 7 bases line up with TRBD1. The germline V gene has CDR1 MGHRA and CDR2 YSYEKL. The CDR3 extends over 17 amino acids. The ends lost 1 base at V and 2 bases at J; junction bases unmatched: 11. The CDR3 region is CASSQAEGTAITYEQYF. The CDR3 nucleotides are TGCGCCAGCAGCCAAGCAGAAGGGACAGCGATAACCTACGAGCAGTACTTC.

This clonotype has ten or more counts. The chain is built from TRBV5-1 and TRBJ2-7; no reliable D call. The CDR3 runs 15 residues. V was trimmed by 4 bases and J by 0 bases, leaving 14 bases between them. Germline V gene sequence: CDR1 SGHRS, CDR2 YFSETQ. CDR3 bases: TGCGCCAGCAGCCCAGTCACGGTCGTCTCCTACGAGCAGTACTTC. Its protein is CASSPVTVVSYEQYF.

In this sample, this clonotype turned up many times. This CDR3 reads CSVGGVPGGFF. In DNA, the CDR3 is TGCAGCGTTGGGGGGGTCCCCGGAGGTTTCTTT. The chain employs TRBV29-1 and TRBJ1-1; weak D call: TRBD1 (5 bases). Germline values: CDR1 SQVTM, CDR2 ANQGSEA. The CDR3 totals 11 residues. V gave up 4 bases and J gave up 13 bases, with 16 bases separating them.

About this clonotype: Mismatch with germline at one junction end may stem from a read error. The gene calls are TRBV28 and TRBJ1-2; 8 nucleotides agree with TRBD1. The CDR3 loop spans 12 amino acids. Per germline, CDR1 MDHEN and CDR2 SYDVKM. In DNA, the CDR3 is TGTGCCAGCAGTCTCGGACAGGGCCAAGGATACTTC. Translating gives CASSLGQGQGYF.

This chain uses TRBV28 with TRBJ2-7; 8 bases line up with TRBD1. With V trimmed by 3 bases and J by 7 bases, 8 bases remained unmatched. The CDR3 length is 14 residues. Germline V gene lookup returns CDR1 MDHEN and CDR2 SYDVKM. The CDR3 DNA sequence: TGTGCCAGCAGTTTTCACCAGGGGGCGAGAGAGCAGTACTTC. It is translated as CASSFHQGAREQYF.

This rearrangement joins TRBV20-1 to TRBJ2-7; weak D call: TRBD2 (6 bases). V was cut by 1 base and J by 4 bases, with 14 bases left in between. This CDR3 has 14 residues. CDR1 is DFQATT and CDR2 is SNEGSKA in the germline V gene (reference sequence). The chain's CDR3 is CSARAPGLSYEQYF. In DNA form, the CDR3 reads TGCAGTGCTAGAGCTCCCGGACTAAGTTACGAGCAGTACTTC.

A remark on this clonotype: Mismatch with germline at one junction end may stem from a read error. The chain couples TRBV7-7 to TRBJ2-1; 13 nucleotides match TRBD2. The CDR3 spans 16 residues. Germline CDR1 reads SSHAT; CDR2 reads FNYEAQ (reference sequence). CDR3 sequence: CASSLERTSGSHEQFF. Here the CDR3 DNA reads TGTGCTAGCAGCTTAGAAAGGACTAGCGGGAGTCATGAGCAGTTCTTC.

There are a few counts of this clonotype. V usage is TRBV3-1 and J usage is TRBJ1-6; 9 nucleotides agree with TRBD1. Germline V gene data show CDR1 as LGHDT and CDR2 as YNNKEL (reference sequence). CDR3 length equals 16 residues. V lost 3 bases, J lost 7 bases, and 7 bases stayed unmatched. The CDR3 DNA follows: TGTGCCAGCAGCCAGATGACAGGGGGAAACAATTCACCCCTCCACTTT. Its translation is CASSQMTGGNNSPLHF.

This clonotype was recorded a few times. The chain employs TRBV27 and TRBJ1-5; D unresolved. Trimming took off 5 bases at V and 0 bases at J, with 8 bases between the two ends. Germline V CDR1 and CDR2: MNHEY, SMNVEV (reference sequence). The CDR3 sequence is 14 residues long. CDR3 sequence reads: CASSPRLSNQPQHF. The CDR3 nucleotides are TGTGCCAGCAGTCCACGACTTAGCAATCAGCCCCAGCATTTT.

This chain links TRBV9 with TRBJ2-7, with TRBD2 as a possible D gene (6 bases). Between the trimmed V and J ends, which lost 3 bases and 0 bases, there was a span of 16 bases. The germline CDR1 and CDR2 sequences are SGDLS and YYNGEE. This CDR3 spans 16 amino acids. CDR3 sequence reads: CASSGKTSSFSYEQYF. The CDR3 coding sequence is TGTGCCAGCAGCGGCAAGACTAGTTCCTTCTCCTACGAGCAGTACTTC.

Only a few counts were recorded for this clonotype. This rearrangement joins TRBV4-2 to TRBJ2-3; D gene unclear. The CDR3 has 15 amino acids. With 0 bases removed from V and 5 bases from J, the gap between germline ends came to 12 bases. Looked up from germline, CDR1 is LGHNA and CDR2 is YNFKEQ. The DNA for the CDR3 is TGTGCCAGCAGCCAAGACATGAGGTCGGAAGATACGCAGTATTTT. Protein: CASSQDMRSEDTQYF.

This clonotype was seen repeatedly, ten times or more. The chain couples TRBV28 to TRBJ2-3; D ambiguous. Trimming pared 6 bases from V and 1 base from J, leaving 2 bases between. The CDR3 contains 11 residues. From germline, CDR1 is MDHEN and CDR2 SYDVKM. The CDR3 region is CASRGTDTQYF. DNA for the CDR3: TGTGCCAGCAGGGGCACAGATACGCAGTATTTT.

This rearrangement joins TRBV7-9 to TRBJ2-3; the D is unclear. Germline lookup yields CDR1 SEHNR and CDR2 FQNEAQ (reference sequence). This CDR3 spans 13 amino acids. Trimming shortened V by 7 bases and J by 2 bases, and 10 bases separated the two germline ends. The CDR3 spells CASTLAPTDTQYF. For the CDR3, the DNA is TGTGCCAGCACCCTTGCCCCCACAGATACGCAGTATTTT.